This T cell receptor beta chain was obtained from a study of shared clonotypes between healthy human individuals. Overall study findings and caveats: With few donors, the genetic and exposure-history diversity represented was limited.

On this clone itself: Its target is not known. Other DNA variants within this sample encode the same CDR3.

Assay: immunoSEQ multiplex PCR; the TCRdb copy retains only in-frame clones and omits some. The sample carries about 2,100,000 clones, approximately 94% recorded once. Naive CD8 isolation took CD45RO-negative cells positively selected for CCR7 and excluded terminally differentiated effector memory CD45RA+ cells. CDR1 and CDR2 from the germline V gene are SGDLS and YYNGEE. The CDR3 sequence is 14 residues long. The V end was cut by 4 bases, the J end by 5 bases, with 15 bases between. Sequencing was carried out using naive CD8+ T cells from PBMCs. The TCR originated in a man aged 18 to 29 in good health. Some clones in this sample may be carry-over from other donors' samples. This rearrangement joins TRBV9 to TRBJ1-1, with D maybe TRBD1 (5 bases). The CDR3 reads CASSLGTGGTEAFF. CDR3 bases: TGTGCCAGCAGCTTGGGGACCGGAGGGACTGAAGCTTTCTTT.